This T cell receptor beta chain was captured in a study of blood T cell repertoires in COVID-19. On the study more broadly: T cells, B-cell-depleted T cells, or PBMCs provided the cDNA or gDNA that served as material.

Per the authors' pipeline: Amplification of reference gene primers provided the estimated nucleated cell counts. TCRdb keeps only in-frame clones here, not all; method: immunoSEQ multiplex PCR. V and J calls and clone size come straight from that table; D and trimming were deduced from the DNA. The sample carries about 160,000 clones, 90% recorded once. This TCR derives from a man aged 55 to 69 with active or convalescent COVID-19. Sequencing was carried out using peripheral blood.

The CDR3 loop is CAWSGGGTEAFF. CDR3 coding DNA: TGTGCCTGGAGTGGGGGAGGGACTGAAGCTTTCTTT. The genes are TRBV30 and TRBJ1-1; D remains ambiguous. Trimming left V 1 base short and J 5 bases short, with 8 bases between. The CDR3 runs to 12 residues. Germline assignment: CDR1 GTSNPN and CDR2 SVGIG (reference sequence). The whole variable domain, filled in from reference TRBV30 and TRBJ1-1, reads SQTIHQWPATLVQPVGSPLSLECTVEGTSNPNLYWYRQAAGRGLQLLFYSVGIGQISSEVPQNLSASRPQDRQFILSSKKLLLSDSGFYLCAWSGGGTEAFFGQGTRLTVV.